Each of the 27 T cell receptor beta chains below was sequenced from the same sample in a study of circulating CD8 cells and anti-PD-1 response in melanoma. The QIAseq Immune Repertoire TCR panel built the libraries from about 14 ng of total RNA. TCRdb reprocessed the reads with MiXCR, giving one entry per CDR3 protein. Of around 450 distinct CDR3 sequences listed, 8.5% to 12% are singletons. Four subsets defined by PD-1 and/or TIGIT were sorted from live CD3+CD8+TCRalphabeta+ cells. Sequences were derived from CD8+ T cells from PBMCs, sampled at baseline or after one month of anti-PD-1 therapy (not recorded which). These receptors all come from a human donor with melanoma.

In the case of this clonotype: A much larger clone lies one base from this, so it may be a read error. V gene TRBV2 combines with J gene TRBJ2-1; D may correspond to TRBD1 or TRBD2 (6 bases each). Trimming removed 6 bases at V and 7 bases at J, with 13 bases between. CDR1 and CDR2 from the germline V gene are SNHLY and FYNNEI. The CDR3 is made up of 13 amino acids. This CDR3 reads CASRGGTLNEQFF. The DNA of the CDR3 is TGTGCCAGCAGAGGGGGGACTTTGAATGAGCAGTTCTTC.

By sample share, this clonotype is large. The chain joins TRBV19 to TRBJ1-2; 8 nucleotides agree with TRBD1. The V gene end was trimmed by 5 bases and the J gene end by 7 bases; junction bases not matched to a gene: 12. CDR3 length equals 15 residues. Germline-derived CDR1 and CDR2 are LNHDA and SQIVND (reference sequence). For the CDR3, the DNA is TGTGCCAGTAGTCCCTCGGACAGGGCTTTCGGTGGCTACACCTTC. This gives the protein CASSPSDRAFGGYTF.

The table lists this clonotype with a few counts. The genes are TRBV19 and TRBJ1-1; no firm D call. Trimming shortened V by 0 bases and J by 4 bases, and 6 bases separated the two germline ends. Germline loops: CDR1 LNHDA, CDR2 SQIVND (reference sequence). The length of the CDR3 is 13 residues. CDR3 nucleotide sequence: TGTGCCAGTAGTATAGATCTAAGCACTGAAGCTTTCTTT. Residues: CASSIDLSTEAFF.

This clonotype is classed as medium-sized. V usage is TRBV24-1 and J usage is TRBJ2-1, with D perhaps TRBD2 (7 bases). Looked up from germline, CDR1 is KGHDR and CDR2 is SFDVKD. Trimming took 0 bases from V and 12 from J, leaving 11 bases between them. The CDR3 sequence is 13 residues long. CDR3 region: CATSDLRGGGQFF. CDR3 nucleotides: TGTGCCACCAGTGATTTGCGGGGAGGGGGGCAGTTCTTC.

This clonotype is hyperexpanded by share. The chain joins TRBV24-1 to TRBJ2-2, with TRBD1 matching over 10 bases. CDR1 is KGHDR, CDR2 SFDVKD, per germline. Trimming at V came to 3 bases and at J to 6 bases, leaving 6 bases not matched to a gene. The CDR3 is made up of 16 amino acids. The CDR3 coding sequence is TGTGCCACCAGTGATCCGACAGGGGGCGAGTCCGGGGAGCTGTTTTTT. Its protein is CATSDPTGGESGELFF.

This clonotype is labeled large. The rearrangement links TRBV27 to TRBJ2-1, with TRBD2 identical over 10 bases. The ends lost 7 bases at V and 8 bases at J; junction bases unmatched: 8. CDR1 and CDR2 from the germline V gene are MNHEY and SMNVEV (reference sequence). This CDR3 is 14 amino acids long. The CDR3 reads CASMRASGRDEQFF. CDR3 bases: TGTGCCAGCATGAGGGCTAGCGGGAGAGATGAGCAGTTCTTC.

This clonotype is labeled large. The CDR3 DNA sequence: TGTGCCAGTAGTATGGGACCCCCGGGACTATCTCTCAATGAGCAGTTCTTC. It yields the protein CASSMGPPGLSLNEQFF. The chain carries TRBV19 and TRBJ2-1; TRBD2 aligns across 7 bases. Germline V gene lookup returns CDR1 LNHDA and CDR2 SQIVND (reference sequence). Unmatched junction bases numbered 14, after V lost 3 bases and J lost 6 bases. The CDR3 length is 17 residues.

This clonotype is medium-sized in the sample. The chain combines TRBV5-6 with TRBJ2-1; the D gene could be TRBD1 or TRBD2 (5 bases each). This CDR3 has 18 residues. V was cut by 5 bases and J by 4 bases, with 25 bases left in between. The germline V gene has CDR1 SGHDT and CDR2 YYEEEE. CDR3 sequence reads: CASSRLISGAEAYNEQFF. In DNA form, the CDR3 reads TGTGCCAGCAGTCGTCTCATTTCCGGGGCGGAGGCTTACAATGAGCAGTTCTTC.

This clonotype is deemed medium-sized. V is TRBV19 and J is TRBJ2-7, with D hard to call. Germline CDR1 reads LNHDA; CDR2 reads SQIVND (reference sequence). The ends were cut back, 5 bases at V and 4 bases at J, with 12 bases in the middle. This CDR3 contains 13 residues. CDR3 nucleotides: TGTGCCAGTAGTCCACGATCCGGTTACGAGCAGTACTTC. The encoded protein is CASSPRSGYEQYF.

Sample share makes this clonotype large. The chain links TRBV20-1 to TRBJ2-1, with TRBD2 matching over 9 bases. The ends lost 3 bases at V and 0 bases at J; junction bases unmatched: 9. The CDR3 spans 17 residues. Germline assignment: CDR1 DFQATT and CDR2 SNEGSKA (reference sequence). The CDR3: CSAREAGGFLSYNEQFF. The CDR3 DNA follows: TGCAGTGCTAGGGAAGCGGGAGGATTTCTCTCCTACAATGAGCAGTTCTTC.

This clonotype is labeled medium-sized. A much larger clonotype is one base distant, so this may be a read error. This chain uses TRBV20-1 with TRBJ2-7, with a possible D match to TRBD1 (6 bases). The V end was cut by 3 bases, the J end by 0 bases, with 24 bases between. Germline CDR1 and CDR2: DFQATT and SNEGSKA (reference sequence). This CDR3 region has 18 residues. CDR3 in amino acids: CSARGLFSQGGSSYEQYF. The CDR3, as DNA: TGCAGTGCTAGGGGGCTGTTTAGCCAAGGGGGAAGCTCCTACGAGCAGTACTTC.

Note on this clonotype: The CDR3 end shows no conserved phenylalanine or tryptophan, and so a read error is likely. The CDR3 region is CASSVQGFDEQYL. For the CDR3, the DNA is TGTGCCAGCAGCGTTCAGGGCTTCGACGAGCAGTACCTC. The rearrangement uses TRBV5-4 and TRBJ2-7; tentative D call: TRBD1 (5 bases). V was shortened by 4 bases and J by 5 bases, with 13 bases between the two germline ends. CDR3 length: 13 residues. Germline assignment: CDR1 SGHNT and CDR2 YYREEE (reference sequence).

About this clonotype itself: A junction end diverges from the germline sequence, so it may reflect a read error. The V and J genes are TRBV29-1 and TRBJ1-4, with D uncertain. There are 10 residues in the CDR3. Germline V gene sequence: CDR1 SQVTM, CDR2 ANQGSEA. CDR3 DNA sequence: TGCAGCGTTGGGAATGCAAAACTGTTTTTT. Translating it yields CSVGNAKLFF.

About this clonotype: Being one base from a much bigger clone, this may be a read error. The CDR3 loop is CASSENGGNTGELFF. The CDR3, as DNA: TGTGCCAGCAGTGAAAACGGGGGGAACACCGGGGAGCTGTTTTTT. J is TRBJ2-2 and V is TRBV25-1; possibly TRBD2 for D (6 bases). Germline V gene data show CDR1 as MGHDK and CDR2 as SYGVNS. V was pared by 2 bases and J by 1 base, with 8 bases between. There are 15 residues in the CDR3.

This chain joins TRBV30 and TRBJ2-7; D is ambiguous. CDR3 length equals 12 residues. Trimming removed 5 bases from V and 2 bases from J, with 10 bases in between. Per the germline V gene, CDR1 is GTSNPN and CDR2 is SVGIG (reference sequence). CDR3 nucleotides: TGTGCCTGGTGGGCTGTCCCCTACGAGCAGTACTTC. Protein product: CAWWAVPYEQYF.

This clonotype counts as medium-sized (0.01 to 0.1%). The rearrangement joins TRBV20-1 to TRBJ2-7; TRBD1 matches at 10 bases. The CDR3 length is 18 residues. Trimming removed 1 base from V and 0 bases from J; junction bases left unmatched: 12. Germline loops: CDR1 DFQATT, CDR2 SNEGSKA (reference sequence). CDR3 sequence: CSARAPTLGQGDSYEQYF. The DNA of the CDR3 is TGCAGTGCTAGAGCCCCCACTTTAGGACAGGGGGACTCCTACGAGCAGTACTTC.

In this sample, this clonotype is medium-sized (0.01 to 0.1%). CDR3 nucleotide sequence: TGCAGTGTTAAGAGCGGGGGGAACAATGAGTGGCAGTTCTTC. It encodes CSVKSGGNNEWQFF. The rearrangement joins TRBV20-1 to TRBJ2-1, with 9 bases lining up with TRBD2. Per the germline V gene, CDR1 is DFQATT and CDR2 is SNEGSKA (reference sequence). The CDR3 is made up of 14 amino acids. Trimming took 7 bases from V and 12 from J; bases not matched to a gene: 16.

The V gene is TRBV19, the J gene TRBJ2-3; D remains ambiguous. This CDR3 contains 15 residues. Germline values: CDR1 LNHDA, CDR2 SQIVND (reference sequence). Between the trimmed V and J ends, which lost 10 bases and 0 bases, there was a span of 17 bases. CDR3 region: CATSLRHTSTDTQYF. Here the CDR3 DNA reads TGTGCCACATCACTTAGACACACTAGCACAGATACGCAGTATTTT.

In its sample, this clonotype is large. CDR3 DNA sequence: TGTGCCAGCAGTCCGGCGGGGGCCACTGAAGCTTTCTTT. Translated, it gives CASSPAGATEAFF. The V call is TRBV27, the J call TRBJ1-1, with a tentative D call TRBD1 (6 bases). Trimming left V 5 bases short and J 4 bases short, with 11 bases between. The germline V gene has CDR1 MNHEY and CDR2 SMNVEV (reference sequence). This CDR3 region has 13 residues.

Of note for this clonotype: A clone one base away is much larger, so this may be a read error. The CDR3 here is CASGPWDRVVDEQFF. The CDR3 DNA is TGTGCCAGCGGCCCCTGGGACAGGGTCGTCGATGAGCAGTTCTTC. The chain couples TRBV9 to TRBJ2-1; 9 bases agree with TRBD1. Germline CDR1 and CDR2: SGDLS and YYNGEE. The V segment lost 7 bases and the J segment 8 bases; nucleotides outside the gene matches: 13. The CDR3 consists of 15 residues.

This clonotype is deemed large. The CDR3 region is CASSPSPQGSYEQYF. The DNA of the CDR3 is TGTGCCAGCAGCCCCTCCCCCCAGGGGTCCTACGAGCAGTACTTC. The rearrangement links TRBV9 to TRBJ2-7; possible D gene TRBD1, 6 bases. V was clipped by 4 bases and J by 1 base, with 15 bases between them. This CDR3 has 15 residues. From germline, CDR1 is SGDLS and CDR2 YYNGEE.

By its share, this clonotype is large. The chain has TRBV25-1 and TRBJ2-7, with D tentatively TRBD1 or TRBD2 (5 bases each). V shed 4 bases and J shed 2 bases, with 15 bases lying between them. The CDR3 is 15 amino acids. Germline CDR1 and CDR2: MGHDK and SYGVNS. CDR3 sequence reads: CASSATGTRPYEQYF. CDR3 coding DNA: TGTGCCAGCAGTGCAACCGGGACGCGTCCCTACGAGCAGTACTTC.

This clonotype is medium-sized within its sample. The chain couples TRBV30 to TRBJ1-3, with D unresolved. CDR3 length: 15 amino acids. Trimming took off 0 bases at V and 0 bases at J, with 9 bases between the two ends. Germline V gives CDR1 GTSNPN, CDR2 SVGIG (reference sequence). The CDR3 reads CAWSVIGSSGNTIYF. DNA of the CDR3: TGTGCCTGGAGTGTAATCGGAAGCTCTGGAAACACCATATATTTT.

Within the sample, this clonotype is hyperexpanded. The rearrangement uses TRBV25-1 and TRBJ2-7, with D perhaps TRBD2 (5 bases). Trimming removed 5 bases at V and 5 bases at J, with 16 bases between. The CDR3 has 14 residues. CDR1 and CDR2 (germline): MGHDK, SYGVNS. The CDR3, as DNA: TGTGCCAGCAGTTCAAGGAGAGGGAACAACGAGCAGTACTTC. Encoded protein: CASSSRRGNNEQYF.

In its sample, this clonotype is large (0.1 to 1%). The CDR3 loop is CASSPKTLSYEQYF. CDR3 nucleotide sequence: TGTGCCAGCAGCCCCAAAACACTGTCCTACGAGCAGTACTTC. The chain couples TRBV7-2 to TRBJ2-7; D call uncertain. CDR3 length: 14 amino acids. The V end lost 5 bases, the J end lost 1 base, and 12 bases lay between the germline ends. Germline CDR1 SGHTA, CDR2 FQGNSA.

This clonotype is categorized as large. An end of the junction does not agree with germline; a read error may underlie this. V and J are TRBV5-4 and TRBJ2-7; D might be TRBD1 (5 bases). The CDR3 runs to 13 residues. The germline V gene encodes CDR1 SGHNT and CDR2 YYREEE (reference sequence). For the CDR3, the DNA is TGTGCCAGCAGCGTTCAGGGCTTCAACGAGCAGTACTTT. Protein product: CASSVQGFNEQYF.

By proportion, this clonotype is medium-sized. The chain employs TRBV29-1 and TRBJ2-2; no firm D call. Germline CDR1 and CDR2: SQVTM and ANQGSEA. V was cut by 0 bases and J by 7 bases, with 6 bases left in between. CDR3 length: 12 amino acids. CDR3 sequence reads: CSVEESSGELFF. The CDR3 region has the DNA TGCAGCGTTGAAGAATCGAGCGGGGAGCTGTTTTTT.